This T cell receptor (beta chain) appears in the sequencing data of a study of shared clonotypes between healthy human individuals (dated by TCRdb to the early 2020s). Looking at the study overall: The cohort comprised a couple of women and three men aged 18 to 49 years. For each donor, three plates each were used for CD4 naive and CD4 memory, two plates were used for CD8 naive, and one plate was used for CD8 memory. Per donor, leukapheresis produced somewhere between about 0.94 and 10 billion PBMCs. To estimate repertoire size and how much clonotype sharing occurs between individuals, the study deeply sequenced the blood TCR repertoires of several healthy adults. To increase sequencing depth and limit assay-specific biases, different laboratories used diverse techniques to prepare libraries and sequence TCR repertoires.

The donors were healthy, HIV-negative adults who had no recently reported acute infections or vaccinations. Only Caucasian adults living in Nashville, Tennessee, USA were represented among the donors. CD4+ T cells were enriched by magnetic negative selection; naive cells were then positively selected on CD45RA, and the negative fraction formed the memory subset. Blood was obtained by leukapheresis, after which PBMCs were separated by Ficoll-Histopaque density gradient centrifugation and cryopreserved in liquid nitrogen vapor phase. Analytical flow cytometry was used to check the purity and quantity of each magnetically sorted T cell population. Genomic DNA was isolated from each sorted fraction and quantified by UV absorbance on a Nanodrop 2000c. TCR CDR3 regions were amplified from genomic DNA by multiplex PCR using the deep immunoSEQ assay. Extracted genomic DNA from each cell subset was distributed evenly across all wells of several immunoSEQ 96-well plates, and each plate was treated as a replicate. For sorted subsets, around 200 ng genomic DNA, equal to some 30,000 T cell genomes, was loaded into each replicate PCR. Purified libraries were quantified with a Qubit 3.0 fluorometer, sized on a Bioanalyzer 2100, and re-quantified with the KAPA Library Quantification kit. Every immunoSEQ 96-well plate was sequenced on a dedicated single-read 150-cycle Illumina NextSeq 550 flow cell. As for how the authors treated the data: The immunoSEQ output contained only junctional sequences without quality scores, so filtering could not match that applied to full-length reads. To assign V/J genes and CDR3, sequences were annotated against IMGT germline references using PyIR, a Python wrapper for IgBLAST v1.9. Any read was removed if the V/J assignment was weak (E-value above 1e-6), the CDR3 was missing, or the read contained stop codons, out-of-frame junctions, or ambiguous translated residues. V3J clonotypes were defined as sequences sharing an identical inferred V gene, J gene, and CDR3 amino acid sequence. Percentage overlap between repertoires was calculated by dividing the number of shared unique clonotypes by the size of the smaller repertoire. Three approaches were used to assess repertoire richness: RTK rarefaction, the Chao1 estimator, and Recon v2.1 estimates of unobserved clonotypes. For all TCRbeta clonotypes obtained by the gDNA method from a handful of donors, generation probabilities were computed with OLGA. Imported from immuneACCESS, the table was reduced by TCRdb to in-frame sequences with V and J called. These copies leave out some clones; in studies compared against another copy, an unresolved V gene accounts for under half, and the cause of the remainder is not known. Clone size and the V and J calls come from that table; the DNA yielded D and trimming. The sample table holds approximately 2.3 million clones, of which 93% were seen once. About 0.39% of the sample is in the top ten clones.

This clone was seen only once. What this receptor recognizes is not known. Per-nucleotide qualities are absent, and no much larger clonotype sits a single base away. What the study reported, not specific to this receptor: Compared with non-shared clonotypes, the clonotypes found in all four sorted-subset donors had higher generation probabilities. Estimated clonotype richness was generally larger for naive than for memory subsets. Even with the large sequencing depth, rarefaction of the sorted-subset datasets indicated that sequencing was incomplete. Sampling was restricted to blood, and TCR repertoires in tissues likely differ from the TCR repertoires found in blood. Pairwise subsampling led to the expectation that sequencing depth would affect the degree of clonotype sharing among donors. Because the study included only a small number of donors, the genetic and exposure-history diversity represented was limited. Sharing across four donors was observed for about 5% of naive CD4, over 3% of naive CD8, 2.3% of memory CD4, and roughly 0.4% of memory CD8 clonotypes.

V is shortened by 1 base, J by 4 bases, and the region joining them spans 16 bases. Measured from the cysteine to the phenylalanine, the CDR3 is 17 residues long. Only the CDR3 part of the read is kept: 51 bases, read in frame from the first base. The CDR1 and CDR2 encoded by the germline V gene are SGHAT and FQNNGV. This TCR derives from a man aged 18 to 30 in good health. Some clones in this sample may be carry-over from other donors' samples. Sequenced sample: naive CD4+ T cells from PBMCs. The sample's cell subset or site label is to be understood as: CD45RA+ positively selected. The chain is made from TRBV11-2 and TRBJ2-2; the best D guess is TRBD2, with 5 bases matching. The CDR3 is CASSLGWEKGTTGELFF. The DNA sequence reads TGTGCCAGCAGCTTAGGCTGGGAGAAGGGTACCACCGGGGAGCTGTTTTTT. Beyond the CDR3, the reference TRBV11-2 and TRBJ2-2 genes provide the residues; the full variable domain reads: EAGVAQSPRYKIIEKRQSVAFWCNPISGHATLYWYQQILGQGPKLLIQFQNNGVVDDSQLPKDRFSAERLKGVDSTLKIQPAKLEDSAVYLCASSLGWEKGTTGELFFGEGSRLTVL.